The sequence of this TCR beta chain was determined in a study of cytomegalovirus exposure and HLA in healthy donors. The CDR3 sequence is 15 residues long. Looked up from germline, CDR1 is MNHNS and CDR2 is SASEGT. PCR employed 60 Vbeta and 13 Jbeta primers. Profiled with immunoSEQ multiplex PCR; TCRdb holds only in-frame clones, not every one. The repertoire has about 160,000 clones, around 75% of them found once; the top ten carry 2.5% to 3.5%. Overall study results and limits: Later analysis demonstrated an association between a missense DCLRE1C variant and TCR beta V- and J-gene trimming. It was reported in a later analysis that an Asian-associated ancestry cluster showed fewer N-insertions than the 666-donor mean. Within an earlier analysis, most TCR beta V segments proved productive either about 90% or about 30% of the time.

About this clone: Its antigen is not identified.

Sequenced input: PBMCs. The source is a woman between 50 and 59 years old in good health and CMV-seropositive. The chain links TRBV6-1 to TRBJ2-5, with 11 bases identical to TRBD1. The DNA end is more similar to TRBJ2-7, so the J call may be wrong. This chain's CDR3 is CASRGQGGSSYEQYF. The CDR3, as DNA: TGTGCCAGCAGGGGACAGGGGGGCAGCTCCTACGAGCAGTACTTC.